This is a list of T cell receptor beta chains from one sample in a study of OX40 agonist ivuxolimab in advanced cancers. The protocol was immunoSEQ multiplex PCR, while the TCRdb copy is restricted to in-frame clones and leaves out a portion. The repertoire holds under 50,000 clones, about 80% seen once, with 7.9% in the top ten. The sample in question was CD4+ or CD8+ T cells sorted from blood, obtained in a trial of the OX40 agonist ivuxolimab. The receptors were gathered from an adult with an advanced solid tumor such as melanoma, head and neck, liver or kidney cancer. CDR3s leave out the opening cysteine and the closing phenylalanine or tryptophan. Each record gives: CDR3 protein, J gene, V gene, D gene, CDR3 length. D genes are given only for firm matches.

CDR3: ASSSQFGSGGGTEAF
J: TRBJ1-1
V: TRBV11-2
D: TRBD1
length: 15

CDR3: ASSEGADTQY
J: TRBJ2-3
V: TRBV10-1
D: -
length: 10

CDR3: ASSIRQGVTLDSPLH
J: TRBJ1-6
V: TRBV4-1
D: TRBD1
length: 15

CDR3: ASSYSVGLAYEQY
J: TRBJ2-7
V: TRBV6-5
D: -
length: 13

CDR3: ASSQQAGGSDTQY
J: TRBJ2-3
V: TRBV4-3
D: TRBD2
length: 13

CDR3: ASSPPLRSRNYNEQF
J: TRBJ2-1
V: TRBV7-8
D: -
length: 15

CDR3: ASSDAVFQRTDTQY
J: TRBJ2-3
V: TRBV2
D: -
length: 14

CDR3: ASSLASTDEQY
J: TRBJ2-7
V: TRBV5-6
D: -
length: 11

CDR3: ASSYSSGASTDTQY
J: TRBJ2-3
V: TRBV6-5
D: -
length: 14

CDR3: ASRGQLNQPQH
J: TRBJ1-5
V: TRBV6-6
D: TRBD1
length: 11

CDR3: ASSLTGTNEQF
J: TRBJ2-1
V: TRBV18
D: -
length: 11

CDR3: AWRKQSGSWSPLH
J: TRBJ1-6
V: TRBV30
D: -
length: 13

CDR3: ASSYPKATNEKLF
J: TRBJ1-4
V: TRBV6-7
D: -
length: 13

CDR3: ASSTQGVPYEQY
J: -
V: TRBV7-2
D: TRBD1
length: 12

CDR3: ASSLAFRPNTGELF
J: TRBJ2-2
V: TRBV5-6
D: -
length: 14

CDR3: ASGAAIAGARGHEQF
J: TRBJ2-1
V: TRBV12-5
D: TRBD2
length: 15

CDR3: ASSENGQGTEAF
J: TRBJ1-1
V: TRBV6-1
D: -
length: 12

CDR3: ASSPLGTGATYEQY
J: TRBJ2-7
V: TRBV7-2
D: TRBD1
length: 14

CDR3: ASSYIGQGDTQY
J: TRBJ2-3
V: TRBV6-6
D: TRBD1
length: 12

CDR3: ASSDFADSSYEQY
J: TRBJ2-7
V: TRBV10-1
D: -
length: 13

CDR3: ASSLASGDTEAF
J: TRBJ1-1
V: TRBV11-3
D: -
length: 12

CDR3: ASPRYLGSYNEQF
J: TRBJ2-1
V: TRBV6-1
D: -
length: 13

CDR3: ASETSGSTDTQY
J: TRBJ2-3
V: TRBV30
D: TRBD2
length: 12

CDR3: ATAYYYSGRAGSTDTQY
J: TRBJ2-3
V: TRBV15
D: TRBD2
length: 17

CDR3: ASSGTFSSGNTIY
J: TRBJ1-3
V: TRBV9
D: -
length: 13

CDR3: ATSRVDRPAGYT
J: TRBJ1-2
V: TRBV15
D: TRBD1
length: 12

CDR3: ASTSSRGSYNEQF
J: TRBJ2-1
V: TRBV2
D: -
length: 13

CDR3: ASSPRDREAF
J: TRBJ1-1
V: TRBV19
D: TRBD1
length: 10

CDR3: ASSFTGELF
J: TRBJ2-2
V: TRBV7-6
D: -
length: 9

CDR3: ASSLGTGSNQPQH
J: TRBJ1-5
V: TRBV5-1
D: TRBD1
length: 13

CDR3: ASRIDRNYGYT
J: TRBJ1-2
V: TRBV6-6
D: -
length: 11

CDR3: ASSLGQDRSFTEAF
J: TRBJ1-1
V: TRBV5-4
D: -
length: 14

CDR3: SVRPQGDQETQY
J: TRBJ2-5
V: TRBV29-1
D: TRBD1
length: 12

CDR3: ASSALGAGTDTQY
J: TRBJ2-3
V: TRBV6-1
D: -
length: 13

CDR3: AWSRGLAGGPRTDTQY
J: TRBJ2-3
V: TRBV30
D: TRBD2
length: 16

CDR3: ASSPRTSGGYEQY
J: TRBJ2-7
V: TRBV6-6
D: TRBD2
length: 13

CDR3: ASSPGVGTGYNEQF
J: TRBJ2-1
V: TRBV5-4
D: TRBD1
length: 14

CDR3: ASSQVRGWETQY
J: TRBJ2-5
V: TRBV7-8
D: -
length: 12

CDR3: ASSFGGESSYNEQF
J: TRBJ2-1
V: TRBV11-2
D: -
length: 14

CDR3: ASSGGDRVVGSQY
J: TRBJ2-5
V: TRBV28
D: TRBD1
length: 13

CDR3: ASSRGLTEAF
J: TRBJ1-1
V: TRBV6-1
D: -
length: 10

CDR3: ATSRDRSSYEQY
J: TRBJ2-7
V: TRBV15
D: -
length: 12

CDR3: ASRRRELYEQY
J: TRBJ2-7
V: TRBV7-2
D: -
length: 11